A selection of T cell receptor beta chains follows, all from one sample in a study of regulatory T cells in long-lasting Graves disease. MiXCR was run by TCRdb on the multiplex PCR reads, yielding one entry per CDR3 protein. This table has hundreds of thousands of distinct CDR3 sequences, approximately 12% appearing once. Separately, the same data were catalogued under a study of T cells in Graves' hyperthyroidism and ophthalmopathy.

The input for sequencing was peripheral blood mononuclear cells (PBMCs), taken at new diagnosis, from a patient treated with antithyroid drugs. Receptors originate from a woman in her twenties or thirties with Graves disease. CDR3s include the opening cysteine and the closing phenylalanine or tryptophan. The D gene is left open where the match is weak. Only some rows state a clone size, as once, few, many or a class for expanded clones.

v_gene	d_gene	j_gene	abundance	len	CDR3nt	CDR3aa
TRBV10-3	.	TRBJ1-5	many	13	TGTGCCACCAGGGAGCAAGGCAATCAGCCCCAGCATTTT	CATREQGNQPQHF
TRBV20-1	TRBD2	TRBJ2-3	.	17	TGCAGTGCGGGGGGGACTAGCGGGAGGGTTCCCCCAGATACGCAGTATTTT	CSAGGTSGRVPPDTQYF
TRBV9	.	TRBJ2-2	few	13	TGTGCCAGCAGCGTTGGGGGGCTTGGGGAGCTGTTTTTT	CASSVGGLGELFF
TRBV12-3/TRBV12-4	.	TRBJ2-2	few	17	TGTGCCAGCAGTTCCCTCAGGCTAGCACCAGGCACCGGGGAGCTGTTTTTT	CASSSLRLAPGTGELFF
TRBV6-2/TRBV6-3	TRBD1	TRBJ1-1	.	15	TGTGCCAGCAGGGAACTTGGGACAGGGGGATCTGAAGCTTTCTTT	CASRELGTGGSEAFF
TRBV12-3/TRBV12-4	TRBD2	TRBJ2-3	many	16	TGTGCCAGCAGCGCTTCATTGCGGGAGGGAACAGATACGCAGTATTTT	CASSASLREGTDTQYF
TRBV30	TRBD2	TRBJ2-2	few	16	TGTGCCTGGAGGTTGGGCGGGAGGGGAGAAACCGGGGAGCTGTTTTTT	CAWRLGGRGETGELFF
TRBV2	.	TRBJ2-1	many	23	TGTGCCAGCAGTGAAGCGCTTTACGGTAGCGGTACGGGACAAGAAAGCTCCTACAATGAGCAGTTCTTC	CASSEALYGSGTGQESSYNEQFF
TRBV5-1	.	TRBJ1-4	few	14	TGCGCCAGCAGCACGAACCCAACTAATGAAAAACTGTTTTTT	CASSTNPTNEKLFF
TRBV7-2	TRBD2	TRBJ2-7	many	15	TGTGCCAGCAGCGAATCACTAGCGGGAGCTGCCGAGCAGTACTTC	CASSESLAGAAEQYF
TRBV3-1	TRBD1	TRBJ2-7	many	14	TGTGCCAGCAGCCACCCGGACAGGGTTGGGGAGCAGTACTTC	CASSHPDRVGEQYF
TRBV28	.	TRBJ2-1	many	14	TGTGCCAGCAGCTTAGCGACAGTCTACAATGAGCAGTTCTTC	CASSLATVYNEQFF
TRBV4-1	.	TRBJ2-7	few	15	TGCGCCAGCAGCCCTCATACACGGAGCTCGGGGGAGCAGTACTTC	CASSPHTRSSGEQYF
TRBV19	TRBD1	TRBJ1-5	many	14	TGTGCCAGTAGTGGGACAGGGGGCCATCAGCCCCAGCATTTT	CASSGTGGHQPQHF
TRBV20-1	TRBD2	TRBJ2-3	many	16	TGCAGTGCAACTTACCCCCTTAGCGGGAGTCCTGATACGCAGTATTTT	CSATYPLSGSPDTQYF
TRBV9	TRBD1	TRBJ2-2	few	15	TGTGCCAGCAGCGCCGGGGACAGGGTTGTCGGGGAGCTGTTTTTT	CASSAGDRVVGELFF
TRBV20-1	.	TRBJ2-3	.	15	TGCAGTGCGTGGACAGTTCGTACTAGCACAGATACGCAGTATTTT	CSAWTVRTSTDTQYF
TRBV5-5	.	TRBJ1-2	many	12	TGTGCCAGCAGCTTGTATCTCTATGGCTACACCTTC	CASSLYLYGYTF
TRBV7-9	.	TRBJ2-3	many	15	TGTGCCAGCAGCCCTCTCGGAGGGGGGAAAGATACGCAGTATTTT	CASSPLGGGKDTQYF
TRBV18	TRBD1	TRBJ2-1	many	12	TGTGCCAGCTCACCAAGGACAGGGGGAAGGTTCTTC	CASSPRTGGRFF
TRBV19	TRBD2	TRBJ2-1	few	16	TGTGCCAGTAGTATAACTGGGGGGACTACCTACAATGAGCAGTTCTTC	CASSITGGTTYNEQFF
TRBV19	.	TRBJ2-3	few	17	TGTGCCAGTAGTTTGGCCCCCCTTAGGAGGGACGGGAATACGCAGTATTTT	CASSLAPLRRDGNTQYF
TRBV28	TRBD1	TRBJ1-5	many	16	TGTGCCAGCAGTTTAATAGGGACAGGCCGCAATCAGCCCCAGCATTTT	CASSLIGTGRNQPQHF
TRBV27	TRBD1	TRBJ2-7	many	18	TGTGCCAGCAGTTTATCCGCCGGTCCAGGGGGCACAGACTACGAGCAGTACTTC	CASSLSAGPGGTDYEQYF
TRBV6-1	TRBD1	TRBJ1-5	many	15	TGTGCCAGCAGATCCCGGGACAGGGGCAATCAGCCCCAGCATTTT	CASRSRDRGNQPQHF
TRBV6-1	.	TRBJ2-1	few	14	TGTGCCAGCAGATCAGGGGTCTCCTACAATGAGCAGTTCTTC	CASRSGVSYNEQFF
TRBV7-9	.	TRBJ2-1	many	14	TGTGCCAGCAGTCCTACTACCACCTACAATGAGCAGTTCTTC	CASSPTTTYNEQFF
TRBV2	TRBD2	TRBJ2-1	many	17	TGTGCCAGCAGCCCGGGACTAGCGGGAGCGGGGAACAATGAGCAGTTCTTC	CASSPGLAGAGNNEQFF
TRBV18	.	TRBJ1-5	many	16	TGTGCCAGCTCACCATTGGGAGGGAAGGGCAATCAGCCCCAGCATTTT	CASSPLGGKGNQPQHF
TRBV10-3	TRBD1	TRBJ1-3	.	17	TGTGCCATCAGCCACTTTGCCGGGACAGGCCTTGGAAACACCATATATTTT	CAISHFAGTGLGNTIYF
TRBV5-1	.	TRBJ2-5	few	14	TGCGCCAGCAGCTTCCAGGGACAACAAGAGACCCAGTACTTC	CASSFQGQQETQYF
TRBV12-3/TRBV12-4	.	TRBJ2-1	.	13	TGTGCCAGCAGGCCCTTCGGAAGGAATGAGCAGTTCTTC	CASRPFGRNEQFF
TRBV5-1	.	TRBJ2-5	many	14	TGCGCCAGCAGCTTGCAGACTGAACAAGAGACCCAGTACTTC	CASSLQTEQETQYF
TRBV11-3	.	TRBJ2-1	many	11	TGTGCCAGCCGTAGGGGAAAGGAGCAGTTCTTC	CASRRGKEQFF
TRBV9	.	TRBJ1-5	.	14	TGTGCCAGCAGCCCGGACAGCCTTTATCAGCCCCAGCATTTT	CASSPDSLYQPQHF
TRBV28	.	TRBJ2-7	many	14	TGTGCCAGCAGTTTATATAGCGGAACCTACGAGCAGTACTTC	CASSLYSGTYEQYF
TRBV2	.	TRBJ2-7	few	16	TGTGCCGGCAGTGAAGGTATTGGGCAGGAGGCCTACGAGCAGTACTTC	CAGSEGIGQEAYEQYF
TRBV4-1	.	TRBJ1-4	many	16	TGCGCCAGCAGCCCCCTAGCGGGGGGAAGACGTGAAAAACTGTTTTTT	CASSPLAGGRREKLFF
TRBV4-3	.	TRBJ2-7	few	15	TGCGCCAGCAGCCAAGCGTGGCTAGAGGACTACGAGCAGTACTTC	CASSQAWLEDYEQYF
TRBV18	.	TRBJ1-3	.	19	TGTGCCAGCTCACCACCGAAGAGAACGCCGGGGGACACTGGAGACACCATATATTTT	CASSPPKRTPGDTGDTIYF
TRBV10-3	.	TRBJ2-7	.	18	TGTGCCATCAGTGAGTCCCCGGGACGAACCGAAGGATACTACGAGCAGTACTTC	CAISESPGRTEGYYEQYF
TRBV19	TRBD2	TRBJ2-4	once	19	TGTGCCAGTAGGTCATCTCCGGGACTAGCGGGAGGGCCCAAAAACATTCAGTACTTC	CASRSSPGLAGGPKNIQYF
TRBV11-2	.	TRBJ2-7	many	15	TGTGCCAGCAGCTTCACCCGGGCCGCCGCCTACGAGCAGTACTTC	CASSFTRAAAYEQYF
TRBV5-6	TRBD2	TRBJ2-7	.	18	TGTGCCAGCAGCTTGCTAGGGACTAGCGGGAGGGCCAACTACGAGCAGTACTTC	CASSLLGTSGRANYEQYF
TRBV6-1	.	TRBJ1-6	many	12	TGTGCCAGCAGTGAAGGGTACTCACCCCTCCACTTT	CASSEGYSPLHF
TRBV24-1	TRBD2	TRBJ2-2	.	15	TGTGCCACCTCTCCTAGCGGGTTGAACACCGGGGAGCTGTTTTTT	CATSPSGLNTGELFF
TRBV30	.	TRBJ2-7	many	13	TGTGCCTGGGACACAGGGAACTCCTACGAGCAGTACTTC	CAWDTGNSYEQYF
TRBV20-1	.	TRBJ1-1	many	15	TGCAGTGCCTCGGAACAGGGTAGTGTTAACACTGAAGCTTTCTTT	CSASEQGSVNTEAFF
TRBV9	TRBD1	TRBJ1-3	.	12	TGTGCCAGCAGCCCAGGGGGTGACACCATATATTTT	CASSPGGDTIYF
TRBV29-1	TRBD1	TRBJ2-7	many	14	TGCAGCGTACGCACAGGGGCTAGGTCCTACGAGCAGTACTTC	CSVRTGARSYEQYF
TRBV20-1	.	TRBJ1-1	many	15	TGCAGTGCTAGGGACATGGGGACACGCAAAAATGAAGCTTTCTTT	CSARDMGTRKNEAFF
TRBV6-2/TRBV6-3	.	TRBJ1-5	many	16	TGTGCCAGCAGGGGACCCTGGACAGCTAGCAATCAGCCCCAGCATTTT	CASRGPWTASNQPQHF
TRBV19	.	TRBJ1-1	.	13	TGTGCCAGTAGTAAAGGGAAGGGGACTGAAGCTTTCTTT	CASSKGKGTEAFF
TRBV7-2	.	TRBJ2-2	many	15	TGTGCCAGCAGCTTTTTAGGGCTGGACACCGGGGAGCTGTTTTTT	CASSFLGLDTGELFF
TRBV18	.	TRBJ2-5	many	14	TGTGCCAGCTCACGGGGACATCTTCAAGAGACCCAGTACTTC	CASSRGHLQETQYF
TRBV28	TRBD2	TRBJ2-3	.	15	TGTGCCAGCAGCATGACTAGCGGGAGGTCAGATACGCAGTATTTT	CASSMTSGRSDTQYF
TRBV5-1	.	TRBJ1-1	many	14	TGTGCCAGCAGCTTAGCGCTCTCGAACACTGAAGCTTTCTTT	CASSLALSNTEAFF
TRBV12-3/TRBV12-4	.	TRBJ1-3	.	14	TGTGCCAGCAGTTTAGCGGCATCTGGAAACACCATATATTTT	CASSLAASGNTIYF
TRBV2	TRBD2	TRBJ2-1	.	14	TGTGCCAGCAGAGCGGGAGGGCCAAGGAATGAGCAGTTCTTC	CASRAGGPRNEQFF